The 30 T cell receptor beta chains given below trace back to one sample, sequenced in a study of T cells in Graves' hyperthyroidism and ophthalmopathy. Regions amplified from RNA transcripts were the TCR beta CDR3 regions. HTBI primers were employed in a first-round RT-PCR of the TCR CDR3. Via MiXCR, TCRdb re-called the multiplex PCR reads, giving one row per CDR3 protein. The data hold hundreds of thousands of distinct CDR3 sequences, with roughly an eighth observed a single time. Sequencing was performed on blood. The receptors were sampled from a woman aged 40 to 49 with Graves' ophthalmopathy.

This clonotype has a count of ten or more. This chain links TRBV12-3 or TRBV12-4 with TRBJ2-6; 10 nucleotides align to TRBD1. The CDR3 has 17 residues. Trimming took 7 bases from V and 2 from J; bases not matched to a gene: 8. DNA for the CDR3: TGTGCCAGCACCGCTCCCGGGACAGGGGCTGGGGCCAACGTCCTGACTTTC. Its translation is CASTAPGTGAGANVLTF.

The table lists this clonotype with many counts. The V call is TRBV28, the J call TRBJ2-5, with 7 bases identical to TRBD2. This CDR3 is built from 14 residues. The V gene's germline CDR1 is MDHEN and CDR2 SYDVKM. V shed 5 bases, J shed 4 bases, and the junction held 7 bases outside the gene matches. The CDR3 DNA reads as TGTGCCAGCAGTCCTTGGGGGGGAACAGAGACCCAGTACTTC. Amino acid sequence: CASSPWGGTETQYF.

Only a few counts were recorded for this clonotype. The rearrangement joins TRBV7-2 to TRBJ2-3, with TRBD1 identical over 10 bases. Germline V gene lookup returns CDR1 SGHTA and CDR2 FQGNSA. The J segment lost 3 bases and the V segment lost 2 bases, leaving 5 bases of the junction unmatched. The CDR3 covers 16 residues. Here the CDR3 DNA reads TGTGCCAGCAGCTTACTACGGGACAGGGGTACAGATACGCAGTATTTT. It encodes CASSLLRDRGTDTQYF.

At least ten counts were recorded for this clonotype. This chain connects TRBV27 to TRBJ1-2; 7 nucleotides align to TRBD1. Germline V lookup: CDR1 MNHEY, CDR2 SMNVEV (reference sequence). Losses at the gene ends were 6 bases for V and 4 bases for J; bases not matched to a gene: 11. The CDR3 loop spans 15 amino acids. CDR3 protein: CASRVRGTDPYGYTF. For the CDR3, the DNA is TGTGCCAGCAGAGTCCGGGGGACAGACCCCTATGGCTACACCTTC.

The sample holds many counts of this clonotype. V is TRBV5-1 and J is TRBJ1-1; 7 nucleotides line up with TRBD1. After removal of 5 bases from V and 1 base from J, the junction contained 5 bases not matched to a gene. The germline V gene encodes CDR1 SGHRS and CDR2 YFSETQ. The CDR3 is 14 residues long. The CDR3 region is CASSWDSRNTEAFF. CDR3 nucleotides: TGCGCCAGCAGTTGGGACAGCAGGAACACTGAAGCTTTCTTT.

Ten or more counts support this clonotype. The chain combines TRBV6-1 with TRBJ2-1; 9 positions agree with TRBD2. CDR3 length: 16 residues. Germline V gene lookup returns CDR1 MNHNS and CDR2 SASEGT. V lost 7 bases to trimming and J lost 0 bases; unmatched junction nucleotides: 7. The DNA for the CDR3 is TGTGCCAGCAAAAGACTAGCGGAGAGCTCCTACAATGAGCAGTTCTTC. Protein sequence: CASKRLAESSYNEQFF.

In this sample, this clonotype turned up many times. The rearrangement joins TRBV7-9 to TRBJ2-3; D is ambiguous. CDR1 is SEHNR, CDR2 FQNEAQ, per germline (reference sequence). Trimming took 3 bases from V and 2 from J, leaving 6 bases between them. This CDR3 spans 13 amino acids. Here the CDR3 reads CASSFNPTDTQYF. In nucleotides, the CDR3 is TGTGCCAGCAGCTTTAACCCCACAGATACGCAGTATTTT.

The V and J genes are TRBV11-2 and TRBJ2-1, with 8 bases that match TRBD2. CDR3 length equals 16 residues. Germline loops: CDR1 SGHAT, CDR2 FQNNGV. With V trimmed by 4 bases and J by 4 bases, 9 bases remained unmatched. The CDR3 is CASSSHSGADYNEQFF. CDR3 in DNA: TGTGCCAGCAGCTCCCATAGCGGGGCAGATTACAATGAGCAGTTCTTC.

This clonotype was detected ten times or more. The chain employs TRBV10-3 and TRBJ1-3, with D unclear. Trimming removed 0 bases at V and 0 bases at J, with 6 bases between. The CDR3 contains 15 residues. CDR1 ENHRY and CDR2 SYGVKD come from the germline V gene. The CDR3 reads CAISESGHSGNTIYF. CDR3 DNA sequence: TGTGCCATCAGTGAGTCCGGTCACTCTGGAAACACCATATATTTT.

This clonotype was recorded many times. V is TRBV2 and J is TRBJ2-5; the match to TRBD2 covers 11 bases. The CDR3 totals 17 residues. Germline V CDR1 and CDR2: SNHLY, FYNNEI. V shed 2 bases and J 9 bases; nucleotides not matched to a gene: 14. The CDR3 bases are TGTGCCAGCAGTGAACAAAGTATTAGCGGGGGGGGCGGGGCCCAGTACTTC. Protein sequence: CASSEQSISGGGGAQYF.

This clonotype has just a few counts. The chain's CDR3 is CASGPGTEWERETQYF. As DNA, the CDR3 is TGTGCCAGCGGCCCAGGGACAGAGTGGGAAAGAGAGACCCAGTACTTC. The chain combines TRBV3-1 with TRBJ2-5; TRBD1 aligns across 7 bases. Germline V gene lookup returns CDR1 LGHDT and CDR2 YNNKEL (reference sequence). There are 16 residues in the CDR3. V shed 8 bases, J shed 4 bases, and the junction held 16 bases outside the gene matches.

This clonotype was counted ten times or more. The V and J genes are TRBV14 and TRBJ1-2; no reliable D call. Germline V gives CDR1 SGHDN, CDR2 FVKESK. The CDR3 is 14 residues long. V lost 0 bases to trimming and J lost 5 bases, with 10 bases between them. CDR3 loop: CASSQDLANYGYTF. The CDR3 DNA is TGTGCCAGCAGCCAAGATCTGGCAAATTATGGCTACACCTTC.

This clonotype was observed a handful of times. This chain links TRBV30 with TRBJ2-5; D remains ambiguous. Trimming took off 4 bases at V and 3 bases at J, with 6 bases between the two ends. CDR1 is GTSNPN, CDR2 SVGIG, per germline (reference sequence). The CDR3 consists of 11 residues. The CDR3 DNA is TGTGCCTGGACAGCGAAAGAGACCCAGTACTTC. Translated: CAWTAKETQYF.

There are many counts of this clonotype. This rearrangement joins TRBV15 to TRBJ2-7, with D possibly being TRBD1 or TRBD2 (5 bases each). V lost 3 bases to trimming and J lost 2 bases, with 17 bases between them. Germline V gene sequence: CDR1 LNHNV, CDR2 YYDKDF (reference sequence). The CDR3 extends over 16 amino acids. The CDR3 here is CATSRKPGPRPYEQYF. The CDR3 nucleotides read TGTGCCACCAGCAGGAAACCGGGACCTCGGCCCTACGAGCAGTACTTC.

This chain connects TRBV28 to TRBJ2-6; 8 nucleotides match TRBD2. Trimming removed 5 bases from V and 2 bases from J; junction bases left unmatched: 8. CDR3 size: 17 residues. CDR1 is MDHEN and CDR2 is SYDVKM in the germline V gene. DNA for the CDR3: TGTGCCAGCAGTATACCGGGACTAGAAACTGGGGCCAACGTCCTGACTTTC. As protein: CASSIPGLETGANVLTF. The variable domain in full, with the rest retrieved from reference TRBV28 and TRBJ2-6, is DVKVTQSSRYLVKRTGEKVFLECVQDMDHENMFWYRQDPGLGLRLIYFSYDVKMKEKGDIPEGYSVSREKKERFSLILESASTNQTSMYLCASSIPGLETGANVLTFGAGSRLTVL.

This clonotype was seen many times. V is TRBV29-1 and J is TRBJ2-1, with TRBD2 matching over 14 bases. CDR1 is SQVTM, CDR2 ANQGSEA, per germline. V lost 6 bases, J lost 8 bases, and 9 bases stayed unmatched. The CDR3 is 15 amino acids. CDR3 bases: TGCAGCGTCGCCGGGACTAGCGGGAGTATCGATGAGCAGTTCTTC. As protein: CSVAGTSGSIDEQFF.

In the case of this clonotype: Just one base apart from a much larger clone, this may be a read error. The chain carries TRBV7-8 and TRBJ1-2, with unresolved D. CDR1 SGHVS and CDR2 FQNEAQ come from the germline V gene. The CDR3 is 11 amino acids. The V gene lost 5 bases and the J gene lost 7 bases, with 8 bases spanning the gap. The CDR3, as DNA: TGTGCCAGCAGCCGGGGTTGTGGCTACACCTTC. Its protein product is CASSRGCGYTF. The full variable domain, in which reference TRBV7-8 and TRBJ1-2 provide the parts outside the CDR3, is GAGVSQSPRYKVAKRGQDVALRCDPISGHVSLFWYQQALGQGPEFLTYFQNEAQLDKSGLPSDRFFAERPEGSVSTLKIQRTQQEDSAVYLCASSRGCGYTFGSGTRLTVV.

The chain joins TRBV29-1 to TRBJ2-5; no firm D call. The CDR3 is 11 residues long. Between the trimmed V and J ends, which lost 4 bases and 5 bases, there was a span of 8 bases. Per the germline V gene, CDR1 is SQVTM and CDR2 is ANQGSEA. The CDR3 protein is CSVGIRETQYF. The CDR3 DNA follows: TGCAGCGTTGGGATACGGGAGACCCAGTACTTC. Full variable domain (remainder filled in from reference TRBV29-1 and TRBJ2-5): SAVISQKPSRDICQRGTSLTIQCQVDSQVTMMFWYRQQPGQSLTLIATANQGSEATYESGFVIDKFPISRPNLTFSTLTVSNMSPEDSSIYLCSVGIRETQYFGPGTRLLVL.

Here the CDR3 DNA reads TGTGCCAGCAGTCAACTAGCGGTGAGCTCCTACAATGAGCAGTTCTTC. It translates to CASSQLAVSSYNEQFF. The chain has TRBV6-4 and TRBJ2-1; TRBD2 aligns across 8 bases. CDR3 size: 16 residues. V dropped 5 bases and J dropped 0; count of bases not matched to a gene: 6. CDR1 and CDR2 (germline): MRHNA, SNTAGT.

This clonotype has more than one count but fewer than ten. The CDR3 DNA is TGTGCCAGCAGTTACCTCCCTAGCGGGGTTGGTGAGCAGTTCTTC. Amino acid sequence: CASSYLPSGVGEQFF. The chain recombines TRBV6-6 with TRBJ2-1, with 9 bases fitting TRBD2. Germline trimming cut 2 bases from V and 9 bases from J; bases unmatched to any gene: 8. This CDR3 has 15 residues. Germline lookup yields CDR1 MNHNY and CDR2 SVGAGI (reference sequence).

This clonotype was detected ten times or more. The chain combines TRBV28 with TRBJ2-5; maybe TRBD2 (6 bases). The CDR3 has 15 amino acids. The germline V gene has CDR1 MDHEN and CDR2 SYDVKM. V gave up 5 bases and J gave up 5 bases, with 18 bases separating them. The CDR3 region is CASSPDRIRGETQYF. CDR3 DNA: TGTGCCAGCAGTCCGGATCGGATCCGGGGGGAGACCCAGTACTTC.

This clonotype showed up many times. The chain is built from TRBV2 and TRBJ1-1, with D possibly being TRBD1 (6 bases). V lost 5 bases, J lost 10 bases, and 17 bases lay in between. Germline CDR1 and CDR2: SNHLY and FYNNEI. The CDR3 is 13 residues long. The CDR3: CASSLMVGAGAFF. The CDR3 coding sequence is TGTGCCAGCAGTCTTATGGTGGGGGCCGGAGCTTTCTTT.

The genes are TRBV14 and TRBJ2-5; 9 bases are shared with TRBD2. This CDR3 is built from 18 residues. J was trimmed by 2 bases and V by 0 bases; bases with no gene match: 10. Per the germline V gene, CDR1 is SGHDN and CDR2 is FVKESK. The CDR3 region has the DNA TGTGCCAGCAGCCAAGAATCCCCCCTCCTAGCGGGACAAGAGACCCAGTACTTC. It is translated as CASSQESPLLAGQETQYF.

This clonotype was detected ten times or more. This chain joins TRBV2 and TRBJ2-7, with 10 positions matching TRBD2. This CDR3 has 14 residues. The V and J ends lost 7 bases and 4 bases, in that order; junction bases with no gene match: 7. Germline CDR1 and CDR2: SNHLY and FYNNEI. In DNA form, the CDR3 reads TGTGCCAGCACGTCTGGGACTAGCGTTTACGAGCAGTACTTC. Encoded protein: CASTSGTSVYEQYF.

This clonotype was picked up many times. The genes are TRBV20-1 and TRBJ1-5; weak D call: TRBD1 (6 bases). The CDR3 consists of 16 residues. Germline CDR1 is DFQATT and CDR2 is SNEGSKA (reference sequence). V dropped 0 bases and J dropped 6 bases, with 18 bases sitting between them. CDR3 nucleotides: TGCAGTGCTAGAGATACAGGGAAAGGGTCGGGTCAGCCCCAGCATTTT. Protein sequence: CSARDTGKGSGQPQHF.

The DNA for the CDR3 is TGTGCCAGCAGCGGACAGGGGGGTACAGATACGCAGTATTTT. It is translated as CASSGQGGTDTQYF. This rearrangement joins TRBV7-3 to TRBJ2-3, with TRBD1 matching 10 bases. With 5 bases clipped from V and 3 bases from J, the junction kept 2 bases outside the gene matches. Germline values: CDR1 SGHTA, CDR2 FQGTGA. The CDR3 totals 14 residues.

V usage is TRBV7-9 and J usage is TRBJ1-1, with D tentatively TRBD1 (5 bases). Germline V gene data show CDR1 as SEHNR and CDR2 as FQNEAQ (reference sequence). The V gene lost 4 bases and the J gene lost 5 bases, with 14 bases spanning the gap. The CDR3 sequence is 14 residues long. The CDR3 sequence is CASSWGLEVTEAFF. The CDR3 nucleotides read TGTGCCAGCAGCTGGGGACTGGAAGTGACTGAAGCTTTCTTT.

The chain carries TRBV4-1 and TRBJ1-5, with no clear D. The V gene lost 1 base and the J gene lost 6 bases, with 13 bases spanning the gap. This CDR3 comprises 15 residues. Germline V gives CDR1 MGHRA, CDR2 YSYEKL. In DNA form, the CDR3 reads TGCGCCAGCAGCCAAGGGCAAGGGTCCAGTCAGCCCCAGCATTTT. Protein: CASSQGQGSSQPQHF.

This clonotype was seen at least ten times. The rearrangement uses TRBV25-1 and TRBJ2-7, with 7 bases lining up with TRBD2. The length of the CDR3 is 15 residues. Germline V CDR1 and CDR2: MGHDK, SYGVNS. With 2 bases clipped from V and 0 bases from J, the junction kept 4 bases outside the gene matches. The DNA of the CDR3 is TGTGCCAGCAGTGAAACTTCGGGGGGCTCCTACGAGCAGTACTTC. It translates to CASSETSGGSYEQYF.

This clonotype was counted many times. V usage is TRBV28 and J usage is TRBJ1-2, with a weak D call TRBD1 (6 bases). The length of the CDR3 is 14 residues. Germline CDR1 MDHEN, CDR2 SYDVKM. Trimming pared 3 bases from V and 4 bases from J, leaving 12 bases between. The chain's CDR3 is CASSLAQGGYGYTF. For the CDR3, the DNA is TGTGCCAGCAGTTTGGCACAGGGAGGCTATGGCTACACCTTC.